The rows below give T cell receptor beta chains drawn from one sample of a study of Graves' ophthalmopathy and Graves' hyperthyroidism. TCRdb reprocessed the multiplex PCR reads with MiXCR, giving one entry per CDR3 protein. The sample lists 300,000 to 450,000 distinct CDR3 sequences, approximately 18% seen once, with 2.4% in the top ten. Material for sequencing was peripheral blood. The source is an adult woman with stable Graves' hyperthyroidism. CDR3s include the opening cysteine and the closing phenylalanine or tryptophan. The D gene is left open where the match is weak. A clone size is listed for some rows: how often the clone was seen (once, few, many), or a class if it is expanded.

TGTGCCAGCAGTTTGGGGTGGGCTAGCGGGAGGTATCCCCTCTACGAGCAGTACTTC | CASSLGWASGRYPLYEQYF | TRBJ2-7 | TRBV12-3/TRBV12-4 | NA | TRBD2
TGTGCCAGCAGTCCTCATGCTCTGAACACTGAAGCTTTCTTT | CASSPHALNTEAFF | TRBJ1-1 | TRBV7-2 | NA | NA
TGTGCCAGCAGTTTAGCGGGTCAGCCCCAGCATTTT | CASSLAGQPQHF | TRBJ1-5 | TRBV12-3/TRBV12-4 | many | NA
TGTGCCAGCAGTTACGCACAGGGAAGCAATCAGCCCCAGCATTTT | CASSYAQGSNQPQHF | TRBJ1-5 | TRBV6-2/TRBV6-3 | NA | NA
TGTGCCAGCTCACCCTTACGGACGACTGAAGCTTTCTTT | CASSPLRTTEAFF | TRBJ1-1 | TRBV18 | many | NA
TGTGCCAGCAGCTTACGGAGCCCACTAAACACCGGGGAGCTGTTTTTT | CASSLRSPLNTGELFF | TRBJ2-2 | TRBV7-2 | many | NA
TGTGCCAGCAGCCCGGACAGGGTTCAGCCCCAGCATTTT | CASSPDRVQPQHF | TRBJ1-5 | TRBV11-2 | many | TRBD1
TGTGCCAGCACGGGCAGGGGTGGAACACCCCTCCACTTT | CASTGRGGTPLHF | TRBJ1-6 | TRBV28 | many | NA
TGTGCCAGCACCCAGGACCGAAGCTCTGGAAACACCATATATTTT | CASTQDRSSGNTIYF | TRBJ1-3 | TRBV11-2 | many | NA
TGTGCCAGCAGCAACAGGGACGTAAGAGAGACCCAGTACTTC | CASSNRDVRETQYF | TRBJ2-5 | TRBV7-2 | NA | NA
TGTGCCAGCAGTCAGGGAGCAGGGTACGAGCAGTACTTC | CASSQGAGYEQYF | TRBJ2-7 | TRBV28 | many | NA
TGCGCCAGCAGCCAAGATCAAGGCAGGGGATCAGGCTACACCTTC | CASSQDQGRGSGYTF | TRBJ1-2 | TRBV4-1 | many | NA
TGCAGTGCTAGAGACCCGGACAGGGGCTTCTACGAGCAGTACTTC | CSARDPDRGFYEQYF | TRBJ2-7 | TRBV20-1 | many | TRBD1
TGTGCCAGCAGCCCCCGGGACTCCCCTTCCGAGCAGTACTTC | CASSPRDSPSEQYF | TRBJ2-7 | TRBV9 | NA | NA
TGTGCCAGCGGACAGGTGGTGCTCTCCTACGAGCAGTACTTC | CASGQVVLSYEQYF | TRBJ2-7 | TRBV27 | many | TRBD1
TGTGCCAGCAGCCAAAGGGACAGCAATCAGCCCCAGCATTTT | CASSQRDSNQPQHF | TRBJ1-5 | TRBV3-1 | NA | NA
TGCAGTGCTAGCTCAGGGGGCGGCTACGAGCAGTACTTC | CSASSGGGYEQYF | TRBJ2-7 | TRBV20-1 | many | TRBD1
TGTGCCAGCAAGGGCAAGATTAGCTCCTACGAGCAGTACTTC | CASKGKISSYEQYF | TRBJ2-7 | TRBV2 | many | NA
TGTGCCAGTGGATTGGGAGCTAGCAATCAGCCCCAGCATTTT | CASGLGASNQPQHF | TRBJ1-5 | TRBV28 | many | NA